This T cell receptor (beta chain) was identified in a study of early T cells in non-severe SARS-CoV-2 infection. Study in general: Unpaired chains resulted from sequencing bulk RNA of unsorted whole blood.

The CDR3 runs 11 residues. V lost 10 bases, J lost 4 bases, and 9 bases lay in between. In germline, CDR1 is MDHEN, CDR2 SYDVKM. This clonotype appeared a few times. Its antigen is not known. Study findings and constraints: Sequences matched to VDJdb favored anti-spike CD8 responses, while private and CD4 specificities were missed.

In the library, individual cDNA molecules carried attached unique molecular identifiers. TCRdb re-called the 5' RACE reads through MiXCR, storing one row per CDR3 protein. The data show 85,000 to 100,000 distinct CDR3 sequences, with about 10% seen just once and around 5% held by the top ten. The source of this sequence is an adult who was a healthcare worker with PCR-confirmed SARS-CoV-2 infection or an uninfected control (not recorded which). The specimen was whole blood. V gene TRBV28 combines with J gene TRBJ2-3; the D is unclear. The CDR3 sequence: CATGLPDTQYF. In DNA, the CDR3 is TGTGCCACCGGCCTGCCAGATACGCAGTATTTT.